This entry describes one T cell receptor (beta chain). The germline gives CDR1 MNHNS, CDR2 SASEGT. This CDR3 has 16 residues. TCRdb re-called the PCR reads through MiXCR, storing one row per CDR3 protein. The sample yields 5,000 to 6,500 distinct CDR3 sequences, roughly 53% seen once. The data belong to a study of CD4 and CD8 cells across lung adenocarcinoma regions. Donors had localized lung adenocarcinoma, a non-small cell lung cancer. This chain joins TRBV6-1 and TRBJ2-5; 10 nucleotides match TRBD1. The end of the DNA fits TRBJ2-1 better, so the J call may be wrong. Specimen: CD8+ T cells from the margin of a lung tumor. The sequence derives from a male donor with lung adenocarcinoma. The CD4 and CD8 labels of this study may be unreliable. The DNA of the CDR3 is TGTGCCAGCAGTGAAGCCCAGACAGGGGGCCAAGAGACCCAGTTCTTC. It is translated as CASSEAQTGGQETQFF.